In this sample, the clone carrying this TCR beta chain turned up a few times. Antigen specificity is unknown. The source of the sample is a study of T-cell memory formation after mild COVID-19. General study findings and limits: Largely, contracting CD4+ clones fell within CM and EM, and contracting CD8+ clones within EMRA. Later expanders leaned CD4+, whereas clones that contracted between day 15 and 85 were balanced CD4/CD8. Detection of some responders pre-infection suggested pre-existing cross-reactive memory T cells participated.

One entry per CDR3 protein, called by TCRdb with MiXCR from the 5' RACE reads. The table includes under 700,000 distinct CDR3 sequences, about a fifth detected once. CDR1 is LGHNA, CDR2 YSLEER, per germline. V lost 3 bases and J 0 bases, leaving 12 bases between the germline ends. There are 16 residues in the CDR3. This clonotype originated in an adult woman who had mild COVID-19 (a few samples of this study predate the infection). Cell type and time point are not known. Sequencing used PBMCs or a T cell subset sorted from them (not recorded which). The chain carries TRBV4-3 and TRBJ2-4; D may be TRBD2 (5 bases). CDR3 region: CASSQIFGIAKNIQYF. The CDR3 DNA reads TGCGCCAGCAGCCAGATTTTCGGGATAGCCAAAAACATTCAGTACTTC.